This T cell receptor beta chain is drawn from a study of CD8+CD57+ T cells in acquired aplastic anemia listed by TCRdb under 2018. The study in broad terms: A mean of around 3.3 ug of DNA, ranging from about 0.17 to 30 ug, was extracted from sorted CD4+ and CD8+ cells. Healthy donor samples averaged about 10 million reads for CD4+ and about 11 million for CD8+ cells. What the authors observed across the whole study: No significant difference in CD8+ Simpson's diversity was found between patients and healthy controls (P=0.060). Although 25 to 30 CD8+ CDR3 sequences were shared by patients and controls, these sequences appeared highly expressed in patients and within the immunodominant clones of patients.

In this sample, this clonotype turned up many times. Its antigen is currently not known. Nothing much larger sits one base from this clone, and base qualities are not available. CDR3 length: 14 amino acids, cysteine to phenylalanine. Only the CDR3 DNA is retained, 42 bases long and in frame from the first base. According to the germline V gene, CDR1 reads MNHEY and CDR2 reads SVGEGT. The V end loses 6 bases and the J end loses 4 bases, and a stretch of 16 bases separates them. The study deep-sequenced TCR repertoires of sorted CD4+ and CD8+ blood T cells from severe aplastic anemia patients and healthy subjects. Ficoll-Paque density gradient centrifugation was used to isolate peripheral blood mononuclear cells. Before DNA extraction, CD4+ and CD8+ T cells were sorted by FACS or by magnetic beads. Genomic DNA was used as template for profiling of TCR beta VDJ combinations and CDR3 sequences. An Illumina HiSeq 2000 was the platform used for TCR repertoire sequencing. The paper's data handling went like this. TRBV/TRBJ rearrangement plots, CDR3 size and DJ length profiles, and Simpson's diversity index were used to evaluate the repertoires. The immunodominant clone was defined as the most abundant DNA sequence in deep sequencing data. CDR3 amino acid sequences were checked for sharing across subjects and were also compared against the VDJdb database and published repertoires. TCRdb reran the public reads through fastp at Q25 and MiXCR, keeping productive beta chains. Rows are unified per CDR3 protein, each entry keeping the most common DNA and genes. The authors' filters were not applied to this entry. The sample yields over 150,000 distinct CDR3 sequences; less than 70% were counted once. 15% to 20% of the sample is taken by the ten largest.

The rearranged segments are TRBV6-2 or TRBV6-3 and TRBJ2-7; the D segment may tentatively be TRBD1 or TRBD2, each giving 6 matched bases. Input material: sorted CD4+, CD8+, or CD8+CD57+ T cells (not recorded which) from PBMCs. The TCR sequence derives from a human donor in good health, serving as a control. The base sequence is TGTGCCAGCAGAGTGACAGGTCTAGCGTACGAGCAGTACTTC. The translation is CASRVTGLAYEQYF.